This section outlines one T cell receptor beta chain sequence together with its context. Its specificity is not known. Germline CDR1 reads SEHNR; CDR2 reads FQNEAQ (reference sequence). V shed 3 bases and J shed 4 bases, with 9 bases lying between them. This CDR3 has 13 residues. The data were taken from a study of T cells in narcolepsy. Repertoires were generated with immunoSEQ multiplex PCR, while TCRdb's copy carries only in-frame clones and drops some. This table has around 30,000 clones, 70% to 85% appearing once. Study-wide findings and caveats: Autoreactive clone sequences were missing from some blood memory CD4+ repertoires.

This clonotype originated in a human donor in good health. The chain joins TRBV7-9 to TRBJ2-5, with TRBD1 as a possible D gene (6 bases). Sequencing used memory (CD45RA-) CD4+ T cells from blood. CDR3 loop: CASSFRGGETQYF. The CDR3 nucleotides are TGTGCCAGCAGCTTCAGGGGCGGAGAGACCCAGTACTTC.